This T cell receptor beta chain was found in a study of blood T cell repertoires in COVID-19 (dated by TCRdb to 2018 to 2020). About the investigation overall: Samples covering the acute and convalescent phases of COVID-19 were provided by collaborators in the United States, Italy and Spain. The material from the prospective study consisted of cDNA or gDNA derived from T cells, B-cell-depleted T cells, or PBMCs. The dataset comprised deeply sampled blood TCRbeta repertoires from subjects exposed to, actively infected with, or recovered from COVID-19. The repertoires were released in a freely available public database meant as a resource for research on the immune response to SARS-CoV-2. The samples were drawn from two sources: the first 160 participants of the ongoing ImmuneRACE study, and 1,254 subjects contributed by 6 global collaborators. Sample metadata almost always included a de-identified subject ID, COVID-19 status, age in years and sex. Where HLA class I and class II types were available, the types were taken from metadata supplied by the sample provider, not from assay-based typing.

Each collaborating institution followed its own protocols to collect whole blood in K2EDTA tubes. For TCRbeta analysis, collaborators shipped samples in one of three forms: frozen whole blood, isolated PBMCs, or DNA extracted from either of those sample types. The immunoSEQ Assay, a bias-controlled multiplex PCR, was used to amplify TCRbeta CDR3 regions from genomic DNA. As for the authors' bioinformatics: Nucleated cell counts per sample were estimated from amplification of reference gene primers within the assay. To quantify the absolute abundance of each unique TCRbeta CDR3 rearrangement, sequence reads were collapsed and filtered. For each sample, productive Simpson clonality was calculated as the square root of Simpson's diversity index over productive rearrangements. Sourced from immuneACCESS, this table was stored by TCRdb with only in-frame sequences that have V and J called. A share of the clones is absent; for the studies checked, an unresolved V gene accounts for under half, and the remainder has no known explanation. V, J and clone size are those of that table, while D and trimming were read from the DNA. This sample lists about 210,000 clones; around 80% were detected once. The ten most abundant clones make up roughly 6.4% of the sample.

Study-wide conclusions, independent of this receptor: How much clinical and demographic metadata was included differed by source and by participant, and the metadata was provided uncurated.

At the junction V is shortened by 0 bases and J by 3 bases, with 10 bases in between. From its cysteine to its phenylalanine, the CDR3 spans 14 amino acids. Only the CDR3 portion is preserved as DNA: 42 bases, with reading frame beginning at the first base. CDR1 and CDR2, per the germline V gene, are SGHDT and YYEEEE. Details on this clone: The clone's antigen remains unknown. No base quality values were provided; no much bigger clone lies one nucleotide off.

The receptor was isolated from a man in his fifties or sixties with acute or convalescent COVID-19. Here the chain combines TRBV5-6 and TRBJ2-7, with the D segment identity uncertain. Sequencing was done on a sample of peripheral blood. The CDR3 reads as follows: CASSLVGTFYEQYF. The sequenced DNA is TGTGCCAGCAGCTTGGTGGGCACCTTCTACGAGCAGTACTTC. Supplemented by the reference TRBV5-6 and TRBJ2-7 proteins around the CDR3, the complete variable domain is DAGVTQSPTHLIKTRGQQVTLRCSPKSGHDTVSWYQQALGQGPQFIFQYYEEEERQRGNFPDRFSGHQFPNYSSELNVNALLLGDSALYLCASSLVGTFYEQYFGPGTRLTVT.